The 23 T cell receptor beta chains in this list originate from one sample, sequenced in a study of blood T cell repertoires in COVID-19. Assay used: immunoSEQ multiplex PCR; TCRdb lists only in-frame clones, some missing. The sample holds more than 300,000 clones; about nine tenths are singletons and the top ten take roughly a tenth. The sample consisted of PBMCs or T cells enriched from blood (not recorded which). These receptors originate from a woman aged 25 to 39 who had recovered from COVID-19.

V gene TRBV6-1 combines with J gene TRBJ2-7, with D perhaps TRBD1 (5 bases). Between the trimmed V and J ends, which lost 3 bases and 6 bases, there was a span of 21 bases. The CDR3 runs 16 residues. Germline values: CDR1 MNHNS, CDR2 SASEGT. The CDR3 sequence is CASSDFRQTGFGEQYF. Here the CDR3 DNA reads TGTGCCAGCAGTGATTTTAGACAGACCGGCTTTGGCGAGCAGTACTTC.

The V and J genes are TRBV28 and TRBJ1-5; no reliable D call. V lost 6 bases and J 4 bases, leaving 7 bases between the germline ends. The CDR3 is made up of 12 amino acids. Germline V gene sequence: CDR1 MDHEN, CDR2 SYDVKM. DNA for the CDR3: TGTGCCAGCAGCTCCCGGAATCAGCCCCAGCATTTT. Translation: CASSSRNQPQHF.

V gene TRBV5-5 combines with J gene TRBJ2-5; possibly TRBD1 for D (5 bases). The V end was cut by 2 bases, the J end by 5 bases, with 16 bases between. CDR3 length: 15 residues. Germline V gene sequence: CDR1 SGHKS, CDR2 YYEKEE (reference sequence). CDR3 sequence: CASSLHPRSGETQYF. The DNA of the CDR3 is TGTGCCAGCAGCTTACACCCAAGGTCAGGGGAGACCCAGTACTTC.

The rearrangement uses TRBV18 and TRBJ1-5; 7 nucleotides agree with TRBD1. CDR1 and CDR2 from the germline V gene are KGHSH and LQKENI. CDR3 length: 17 amino acids. V was pared by 3 bases and J by 3 bases, with 11 bases of the junction left unmatched. The CDR3 nucleotides are TGTGCCAGCTCACCTGAAAGTTGGGACAGCCTCAATCAGCCCCAGCATTTT. Translated: CASSPESWDSLNQPQHF.

The sample holds one count of this clone. This chain uses TRBV7-2 with TRBJ2-1; TRBD2 aligns across 7 bases. Looked up from germline, CDR1 is SGHTA and CDR2 is FQGNSA. This CDR3 region has 18 residues. V was pared by 1 base and J by 2 bases, with 11 bases of the junction left unmatched. CDR3 coding DNA: TGTGCCAGCAGCTTAGGGCCCGGGCGGGAGAGAGCCTACAATGAGCAGTTCTTC. This codes for CASSLGPGRERAYNEQFF.

The chain couples TRBV11-3 to TRBJ2-1; D might be TRBD2 (6 bases). Germline V gene lookup returns CDR1 SGHNT and CDR2 YENEEA. The V gene lost 5 bases and the J gene lost 6 bases, with 14 bases spanning the gap. The CDR3 totals 14 residues. CDR3 protein: CASSPPGLTNEQFF. The CDR3 nucleotides are TGTGCCAGCAGCCCGCCAGGACTAACCAATGAGCAGTTCTTC.

The genes are TRBV27 and TRBJ2-1; 10 bases line up with TRBD2. Per the germline V gene, CDR1 is MNHEY and CDR2 is SMNVEV (reference sequence). The CDR3 is 17 residues long. V lost 0 bases, J lost 2 bases, and 4 bases stayed unmatched. Here the CDR3 DNA reads TGTGCCAGCAGTTTATCGACTAGCGGGCCCACCTACAATGAGCAGTTCTTC. Translating it yields CASSLSTSGPTYNEQFF.

This rearrangement joins TRBV4-2 to TRBJ2-1, with 14 bases that match TRBD2. V lost 1 base and J lost 2; bases outside the gene matches: 7. The CDR3 runs 19 residues. Germline assignment: CDR1 LGHNA and CDR2 YNFKEQ. CDR3 sequence (DNA): TGTGCCAGCAGCCAAGGGGGCTCGACTAGCGGGAGGGCCTACAATGAGCAGTTCTTC. Its translation is CASSQGGSTSGRAYNEQFF.

The J gene is TRBJ2-1, the V gene TRBV28; 10 bases map to TRBD2. Unmatched junction bases numbered 8, after V lost 2 bases and J lost 1 base. The germline CDR1 and CDR2 sequences are MDHEN and SYDVKM. The CDR3 spans 18 residues. CDR3 residues: CASSLPLAGRGSYNEQFF. The CDR3 DNA reads TGTGCCAGCAGTTTACCACTAGCGGGGCGGGGATCCTACAATGAGCAGTTCTTC.

CDR3 amino acids: CASSSPALTSGTSSTDTQYF. CDR3 bases: TGTGCCAGCAGTTCCCCTGCTCTGACTAGCGGGACCTCAAGCACAGATACGCAGTATTTT. The gene calls are TRBV27 and TRBJ2-3, with 11 nucleotides matching TRBD2. Germline CDR1 and CDR2: MNHEY and SMNVEV (reference sequence). After removal of 4 bases from V and 0 bases from J, the junction contained 15 bases not matched to a gene. The CDR3 is 20 residues long.

The chain carries TRBV9 and TRBJ1-2, with D perhaps TRBD1 (5 bases). There are 14 residues in the CDR3. V shed 3 bases and J shed 5 bases, with 14 bases lying between them. Germline V gene data show CDR1 as SGDLS and CDR2 as YYNGEE. CDR3 amino acids: CASSGRDSSYGYTF. Written as DNA, the CDR3 is TGTGCCAGCAGCGGCCGGGACTCATCATATGGCTACACCTTC.

V usage is TRBV5-8 and J usage is TRBJ2-7; 10 bases are a match to TRBD1. V lost 3 bases, J lost 2 bases, and 2 bases stayed unmatched. The germline V gene encodes CDR1 SGHTS and CDR2 YDEGEE. The CDR3 has 14 amino acids. CDR3 loop: CASSWDRGTYEQYF. Written as DNA, the CDR3 is TGTGCCAGCAGCTGGGACAGGGGAACCTACGAGCAGTACTTC. Based on the CDR3 plus reference TRBV5-8 and TRBJ2-7, the full variable domain is EAGVTQSPTHLIKTRGQQATLRCSPISGHTSVYWYQQALGLGLQFLLWYDEGEERNRGNFPPRFSGRQFPNYSSELNVNALELEDSALYLCASSWDRGTYEQYFGPGTRLTVT.

V is TRBV7-3 and J is TRBJ2-1; 8 bases match TRBD2. J was trimmed by 5 bases and V by 2 bases; bases with no gene match: 8. The V gene's germline CDR1 is SGHTA and CDR2 FQGTGA. The CDR3 length is 16 residues. CDR3 region: CASSLSGRGTNNEQFF. In DNA form, the CDR3 reads TGTGCCAGCAGCTTATCCGGGAGGGGGACGAACAATGAGCAGTTCTTC.

The chain uses TRBV28 and TRBJ1-1; possible D gene TRBD1, 5 bases. The CDR3 loop spans 14 amino acids. Germline CDR1 is MDHEN and CDR2 is SYDVKM. The V end lost 5 bases, the J end lost 4 bases, and 14 bases lay between the germline ends. CDR3 in DNA: TGTGCCAGCAGTCGACACCTAGGGGTCACTGAAGCTTTCTTT. Amino acid sequence: CASSRHLGVTEAFF.

The chain is built from TRBV5-6 and TRBJ2-1; 8 bases align to TRBD1. The junction had 15 bases not matched to a gene; V was cut back by 5 bases and J by 8 bases. Germline-derived CDR1 and CDR2 are SGHDT and YYEEEE. The CDR3 contains 16 residues. As DNA, the CDR3 is TGTGCCAGCAGTCCAAGACTACGGACAGGGACCGATGAGCAGTTCTTC. It specifies CASSPRLRTGTDEQFF. Filled out from reference TRBV5-6 and TRBJ2-1, the complete variable domain reads DAGVTQSPTHLIKTRGQQVTLRCSPKSGHDTVSWYQQALGQGPQFIFQYYEEEERQRGNFPDRFSGHQFPNYSSELNVNALLLGDSALYLCASSPRLRTGTDEQFFGPGTRLTVL.

The chain links TRBV27 to TRBJ1-5; 9 nucleotides agree with TRBD1. From germline, CDR1 is MNHEY and CDR2 SMNVEV (reference sequence). With 5 bases clipped from V and 2 bases from J, the junction kept 10 bases outside the gene matches. The CDR3 length is 17 residues. The chain's CDR3 is CASSPWTGATRNQPQHF. The CDR3 DNA reads as TGTGCCAGCAGTCCGTGGACAGGGGCAACGCGCAATCAGCCCCAGCATTTT.

The chain recombines TRBV6-6 with TRBJ2-5, with a tentative D call TRBD1 (6 bases). The length of the CDR3 is 16 residues. Looked up from germline, CDR1 is MNHNY and CDR2 is SVGAGI (reference sequence). The V end was cut by 6 bases, the J end by 7 bases, with 24 bases between. The CDR3 coding sequence is TGTGCCAGCAGAACGAGTACAGGGTCCCTCTTTTCGACCCAGTACTTC. This sequence encodes CASRTSTGSLFSTQYF.

The chain has TRBV4-2 and TRBJ1-1, with TRBD1 matching over 7 bases. The CDR3 is 18 residues long. Unmatched junction bases numbered 15, after V lost 1 base and J lost 4 bases. Germline V gene sequence: CDR1 LGHNA, CDR2 YNFKEQ. The CDR3 sequence: CASSQVGGGAPTGTEAFF. The CDR3 coding sequence is TGTGCCAGCAGCCAAGTTGGAGGGGGCGCCCCGACAGGCACTGAAGCTTTCTTT.

The J gene is TRBJ2-1, the V gene TRBV4-1, with 15 bases identical to TRBD2. CDR1 is MGHRA, CDR2 YSYEKL, per germline. This CDR3 is 20 amino acids long. J gave up 0 bases and V 4 bases, and 10 bases lay outside the gene matches. CDR3 DNA sequence: TGCGCCAGCAGCCTCCACTTCGGGACTAGCGGGGGGAGCTCCTACAATGAGCAGTTCTTC. Translating gives CASSLHFGTSGGSSYNEQFF.

The rearrangement links TRBV10-3 to TRBJ2-7; D might be TRBD1 (6 bases). This CDR3 spans 13 amino acids. Germline V CDR1 and CDR2: ENHRY, SYGVKD. The germline V and J ends were trimmed by 2 bases and 1 base, with 6 bases remaining between them. CDR3 region: CAISEGQSYEQYF. CDR3 bases: TGTGCCATCAGTGAGGGACAGTCCTACGAGCAGTACTTC.

This clone was picked up a small number of times. The chain links TRBV29-1 to TRBJ1-1; no clear D gene. This CDR3 spans 13 amino acids. Trimming left V 5 bases short and J 1 base short, with 11 bases between. From germline, CDR1 is SQVTM and CDR2 ANQGSEA. CDR3: CSVRSTENTEAFF. Here the CDR3 DNA reads TGCAGCGTTCGATCCACAGAGAACACTGAAGCTTTCTTT.

The chain is built from TRBV19 and TRBJ2-3; D perhaps matches TRBD2 (5 bases). With 3 bases removed from V and 5 bases from J, the gap between germline ends came to 15 bases. The CDR3 loop spans 15 amino acids. The germline CDR1 and CDR2 sequences are LNHDA and SQIVND (reference sequence). CDR3 in DNA: TGTGCCAGTAGTATGGAGGCCGGAGTGGGAGATACGCAGTATTTT. Translation gives CASSMEAGVGDTQYF.

The genes are TRBV14 and TRBJ2-4; D remains ambiguous. The CDR3 length is 13 residues. Between the trimmed V and J ends, which lost 4 bases and 7 bases, there was a span of 11 bases. The V gene's germline CDR1 is SGHDN and CDR2 FVKESK. The DNA of the CDR3 is TGTGCCAGCAGCCCCTACAGCACCAACATTCAGTACTTC. Translation gives CASSPYSTNIQYF. Variable domain in full (rest from reference TRBV14 and TRBJ2-4): EAGVTQFPSHSVIEKGQTVTLRCDPISGHDNLYWYRRVMGKEIKFLLHFVKESKQDESGMPNNRFLAERTGGTYSTLKVQPAELEDSGVYFCASSPYSTNIQYFGAGTRLSVL.